One T cell receptor beta chain is described in this entry. Everyone who took part was roughly 18 to 89 years old, and they came from fewer than 25 US areas. The data stem from a study of blood T cell repertoires in COVID-19. Study background: Samples of COVID-19 (acute and convalescent) were obtained from the United States, Italy and Spain. PBMCs, B-cell-depleted T cells, or T cells provided the cDNA or gDNA that made up the material.

Original data processing: Amplification from reference gene primers served as the basis for estimated nucleated cell counts. Repertoires were generated with immunoSEQ multiplex PCR, while TCRdb's copy carries only in-frame clones and drops some. D and trimming were read from the DNA, whereas the V and J calls and clone size are those reported in that table. The repertoire holds about 160,000 clones, with approximately 81% as singletons. V lost 3 bases, J lost 6 bases, and 18 bases lay in between. The germline gives CDR1 SGHRS, CDR2 YFSETQ. The CDR3 is 15 residues long. The receptor was derived from a woman aged 40 to 50 with acute COVID-19. The rearrangement joins TRBV5-1 to TRBJ1-1; D possibly corresponds to TRBD1 (5 bases). Source material: PBMCs or T cells enriched from blood (not recorded which). The CDR3 is CASSSGGGGEAEAFF. The CDR3 bases are TGCGCCAGCAGCTCCGGCGGTGGGGGGGAGGCTGAAGCTTTCTTT.